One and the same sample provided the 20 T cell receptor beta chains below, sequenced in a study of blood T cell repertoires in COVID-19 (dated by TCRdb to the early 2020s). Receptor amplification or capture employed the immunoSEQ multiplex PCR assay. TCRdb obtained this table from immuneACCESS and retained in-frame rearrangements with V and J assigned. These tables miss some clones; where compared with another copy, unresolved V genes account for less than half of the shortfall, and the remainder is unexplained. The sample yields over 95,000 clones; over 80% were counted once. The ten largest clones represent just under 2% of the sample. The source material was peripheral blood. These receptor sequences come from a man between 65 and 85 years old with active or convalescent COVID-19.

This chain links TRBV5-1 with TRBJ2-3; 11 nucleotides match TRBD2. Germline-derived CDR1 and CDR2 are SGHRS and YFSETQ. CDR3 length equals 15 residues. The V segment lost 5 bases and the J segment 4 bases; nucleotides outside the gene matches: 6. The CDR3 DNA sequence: TGCGCCAGCAGGATAGCGGGGGGGCTCGCAGATACGCAGTATTTT. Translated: CASRIAGGLADTQYF.

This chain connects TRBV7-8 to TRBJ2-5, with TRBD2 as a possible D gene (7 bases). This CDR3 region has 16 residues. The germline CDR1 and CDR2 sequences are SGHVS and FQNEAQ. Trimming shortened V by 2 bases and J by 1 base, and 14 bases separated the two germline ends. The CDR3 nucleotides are TGTGCCAGCAGCTTATCTGAGGGGGGGGCCCAAGAGACCCAGTACTTC. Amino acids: CASSLSEGGAQETQYF.

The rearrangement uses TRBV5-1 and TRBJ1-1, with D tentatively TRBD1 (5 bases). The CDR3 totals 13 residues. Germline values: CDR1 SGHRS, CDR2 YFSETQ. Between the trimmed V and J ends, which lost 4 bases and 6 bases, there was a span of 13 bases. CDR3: CASSNTGTPEAFF. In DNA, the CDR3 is TGCGCCAGCAGCAATACAGGAACCCCTGAAGCTTTCTTT.

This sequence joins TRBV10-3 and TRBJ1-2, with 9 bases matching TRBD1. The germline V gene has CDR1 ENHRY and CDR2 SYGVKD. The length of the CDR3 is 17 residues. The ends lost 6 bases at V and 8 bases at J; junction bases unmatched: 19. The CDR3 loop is CAISPGVGPDRGSGYTF. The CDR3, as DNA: TGTGCCATCAGCCCGGGGGTAGGTCCGGACAGGGGCTCGGGCTACACCTTC.

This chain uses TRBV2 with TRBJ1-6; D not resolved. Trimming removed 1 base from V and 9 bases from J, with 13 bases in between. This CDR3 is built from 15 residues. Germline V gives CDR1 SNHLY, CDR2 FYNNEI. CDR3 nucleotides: TGTGCCAGCAGTGAAGAAGCGGGGAGTTTTTCACCCCTCCACTTT. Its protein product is CASSEEAGSFSPLHF.

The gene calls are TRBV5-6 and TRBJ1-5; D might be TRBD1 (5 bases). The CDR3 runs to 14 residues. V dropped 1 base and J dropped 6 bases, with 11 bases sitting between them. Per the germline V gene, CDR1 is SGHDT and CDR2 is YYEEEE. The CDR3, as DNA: TGTGCCAGCAGCTTGACAGGTTCCAGTCAGCCCCAGCATTTT. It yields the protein CASSLTGSSQPQHF.

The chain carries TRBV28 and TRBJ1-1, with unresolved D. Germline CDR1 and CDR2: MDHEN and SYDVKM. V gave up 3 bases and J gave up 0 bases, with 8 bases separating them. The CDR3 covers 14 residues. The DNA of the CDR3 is TGTGCCAGCAGTTTCCCCAATTTGAACACTGAAGCTTTCTTT. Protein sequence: CASSFPNLNTEAFF.

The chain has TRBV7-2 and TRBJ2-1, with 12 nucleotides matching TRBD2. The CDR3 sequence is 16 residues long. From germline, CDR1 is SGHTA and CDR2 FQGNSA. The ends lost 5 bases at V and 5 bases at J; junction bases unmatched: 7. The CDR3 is CASSTQGLAGNNEQFF. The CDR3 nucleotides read TGTGCCAGCAGCACCCAAGGACTAGCGGGAAACAATGAGCAGTTCTTC.

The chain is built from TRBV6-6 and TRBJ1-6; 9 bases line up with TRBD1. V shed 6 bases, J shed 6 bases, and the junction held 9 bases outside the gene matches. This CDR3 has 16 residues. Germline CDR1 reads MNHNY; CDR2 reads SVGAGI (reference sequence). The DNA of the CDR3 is TGTGCCAGCAGCCCCCCCGGGACAGGGCCTAATTCACCCCTCCACTTT. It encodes CASSPPGTGPNSPLHF.

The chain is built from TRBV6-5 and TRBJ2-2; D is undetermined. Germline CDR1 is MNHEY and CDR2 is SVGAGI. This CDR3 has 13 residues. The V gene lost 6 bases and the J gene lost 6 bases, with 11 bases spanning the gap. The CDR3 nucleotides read TGTGCCAGCAGCCTTCTAGATCCCGGGGAGCTGTTTTTT. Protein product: CASSLLDPGELFF.

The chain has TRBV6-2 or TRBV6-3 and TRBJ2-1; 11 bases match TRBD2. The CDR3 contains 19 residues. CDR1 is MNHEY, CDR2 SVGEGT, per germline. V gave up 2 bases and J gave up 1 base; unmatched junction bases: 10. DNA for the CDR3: TGTGCCAGCAGTTACCCACTCTTAGCGGGGGGGATTTCCTACAATGAGCAGTTCTTC. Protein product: CASSYPLLAGGISYNEQFF.

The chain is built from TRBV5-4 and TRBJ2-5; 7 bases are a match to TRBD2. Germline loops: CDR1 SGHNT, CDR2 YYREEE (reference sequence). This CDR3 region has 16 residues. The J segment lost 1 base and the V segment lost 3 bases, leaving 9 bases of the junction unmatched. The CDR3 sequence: CASSSALWGGQETQYF. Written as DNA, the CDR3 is TGTGCCAGCAGCTCGGCTTTGTGGGGGGGCCAAGAGACCCAGTACTTC.

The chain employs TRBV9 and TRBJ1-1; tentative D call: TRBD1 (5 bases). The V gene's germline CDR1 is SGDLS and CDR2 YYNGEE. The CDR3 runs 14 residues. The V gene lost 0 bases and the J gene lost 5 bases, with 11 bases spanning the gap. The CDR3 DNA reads TGTGCCAGCAGCGTAGGGGGGACTGTTACTGAAGCTTTCTTT. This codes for CASSVGGTVTEAFF. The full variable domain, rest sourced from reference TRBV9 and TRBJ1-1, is DSGVTQTPKHLITATGQRVTLRCSPRSGDLSVYWYQQSLDQGLQFLIQYYNGEERAKGNILERFSAQQFPDLHSELNLSSLELGDSALYFCASSVGGTVTEAFFGQGTRLTVV.

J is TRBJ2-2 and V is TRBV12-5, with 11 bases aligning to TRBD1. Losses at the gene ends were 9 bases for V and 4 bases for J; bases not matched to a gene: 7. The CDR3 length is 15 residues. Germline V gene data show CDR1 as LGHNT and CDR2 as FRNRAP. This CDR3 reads CASWAGTGGTGELFF. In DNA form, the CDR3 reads TGTGCTAGCTGGGCCGGGACAGGGGGCACCGGGGAGCTGTTTTTT. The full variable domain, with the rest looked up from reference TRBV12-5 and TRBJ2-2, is DARVTQTPRHKVTEMGQEVTMRCQPILGHNTVFWYRQTMMQGLELLAYFRNRAPLDDSGMPKDRFSAEMPDATLATLKIQPSEPRDSAVYFCASWAGTGGTGELFFGEGSRLTVL.

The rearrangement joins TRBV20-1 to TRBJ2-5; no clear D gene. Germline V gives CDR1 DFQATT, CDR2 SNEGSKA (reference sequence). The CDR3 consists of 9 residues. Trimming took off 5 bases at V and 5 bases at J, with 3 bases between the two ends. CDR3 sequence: CSAPETQYF. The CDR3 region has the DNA TGCAGTGCTCCGGAGACCCAGTACTTC.

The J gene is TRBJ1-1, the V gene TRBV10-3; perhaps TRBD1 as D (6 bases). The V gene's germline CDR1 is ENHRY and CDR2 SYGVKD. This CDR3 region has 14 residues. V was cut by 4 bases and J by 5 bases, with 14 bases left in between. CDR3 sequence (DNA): TGTGCCATCAGTGTCGGGGGGCGAGGAACTGAAGCTTTCTTT. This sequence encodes CAISVGGRGTEAFF.

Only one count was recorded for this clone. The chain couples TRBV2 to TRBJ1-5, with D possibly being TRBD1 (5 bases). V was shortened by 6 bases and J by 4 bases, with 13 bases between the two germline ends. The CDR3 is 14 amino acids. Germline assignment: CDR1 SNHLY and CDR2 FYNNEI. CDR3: CASSLGGGNQPQHF. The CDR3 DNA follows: TGTGCCAGCAGCCTCGGGGGGGGGAATCAGCCCCAGCATTTT.

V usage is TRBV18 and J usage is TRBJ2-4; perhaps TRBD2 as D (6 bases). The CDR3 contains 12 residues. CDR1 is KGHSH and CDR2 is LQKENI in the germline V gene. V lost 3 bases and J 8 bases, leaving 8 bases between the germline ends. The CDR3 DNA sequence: TGTGCCAGCTCACCCCCGGGGGACATTCAGTACTTC. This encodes CASSPPGDIQYF.

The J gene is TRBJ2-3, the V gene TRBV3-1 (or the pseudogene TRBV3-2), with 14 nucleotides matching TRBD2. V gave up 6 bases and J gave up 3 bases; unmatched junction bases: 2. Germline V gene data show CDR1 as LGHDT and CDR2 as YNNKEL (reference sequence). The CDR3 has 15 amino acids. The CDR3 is CASRRTSGGTDTQYF. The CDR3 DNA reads TGTGCCAGCAGGCGGACTAGCGGGGGGACAGATACGCAGTATTTT.

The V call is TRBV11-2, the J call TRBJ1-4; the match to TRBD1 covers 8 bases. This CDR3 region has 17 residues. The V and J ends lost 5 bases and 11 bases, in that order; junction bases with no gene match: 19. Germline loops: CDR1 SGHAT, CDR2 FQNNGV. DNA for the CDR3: TGTGCCAGCAGCAGCCAGGGGGCCCCGCTCTCTCACGATAAACTGTTTTTT. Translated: CASSSQGAPLSHDKLFF.